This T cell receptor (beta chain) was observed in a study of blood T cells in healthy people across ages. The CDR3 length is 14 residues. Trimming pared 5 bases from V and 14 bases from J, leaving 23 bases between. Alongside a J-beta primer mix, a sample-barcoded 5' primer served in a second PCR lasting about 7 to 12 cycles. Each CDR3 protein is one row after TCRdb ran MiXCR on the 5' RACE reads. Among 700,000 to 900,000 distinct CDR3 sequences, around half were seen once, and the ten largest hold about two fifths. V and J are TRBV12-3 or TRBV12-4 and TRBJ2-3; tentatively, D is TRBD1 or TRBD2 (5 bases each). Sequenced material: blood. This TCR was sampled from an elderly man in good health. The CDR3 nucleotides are TGTGCCAGCAGTCCGGGGTCCCGGGGCAGATACGCGTATTTT. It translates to CASSPGSRGRYAYF.